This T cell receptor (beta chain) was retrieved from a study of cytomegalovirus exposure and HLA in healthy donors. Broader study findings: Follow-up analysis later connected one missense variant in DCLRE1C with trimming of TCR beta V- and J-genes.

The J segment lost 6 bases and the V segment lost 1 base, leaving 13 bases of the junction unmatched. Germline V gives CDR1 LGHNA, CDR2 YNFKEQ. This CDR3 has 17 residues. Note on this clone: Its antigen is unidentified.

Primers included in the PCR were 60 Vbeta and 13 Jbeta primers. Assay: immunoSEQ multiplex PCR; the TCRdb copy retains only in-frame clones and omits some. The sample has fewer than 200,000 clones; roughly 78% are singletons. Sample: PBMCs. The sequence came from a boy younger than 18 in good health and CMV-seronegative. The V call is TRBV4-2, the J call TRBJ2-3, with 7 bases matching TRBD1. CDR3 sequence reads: CASSQVYDRVQSDTQYF. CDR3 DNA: TGTGCCAGCAGCCAAGTATACGACAGGGTACAGTCGGATACGCAGTATTTT.